This T cell receptor (beta chain) was obtained from a study of blood T cell repertoires in COVID-19. Data came from immunoSEQ multiplex PCR; TCRdb stores just in-frame clones and leaves some out. In the table there are some 320,000 clones, roughly nine tenths of which are singletons. For recovered donors of Cohort 3, there were two negative PCRs, clearance, or symptom resolution. Sequencing was performed on PBMCs or T cells enriched from blood (not recorded which). This receptor was obtained from a man aged 55 to 70 who had recovered from COVID-19.

CDR3 sequence reads: CASSFSVHEQYF. The CDR3 DNA follows: TGTGCCAGCAGTTTTTCGGTCCACGAGCAGTACTTC. The genes are TRBV27 and TRBJ2-7; D is uncertain. The V gene lost 3 bases and the J gene lost 5 bases, with 8 bases spanning the gap. Germline CDR1 is MNHEY and CDR2 is SMNVEV (reference sequence). This CDR3 has 12 residues.